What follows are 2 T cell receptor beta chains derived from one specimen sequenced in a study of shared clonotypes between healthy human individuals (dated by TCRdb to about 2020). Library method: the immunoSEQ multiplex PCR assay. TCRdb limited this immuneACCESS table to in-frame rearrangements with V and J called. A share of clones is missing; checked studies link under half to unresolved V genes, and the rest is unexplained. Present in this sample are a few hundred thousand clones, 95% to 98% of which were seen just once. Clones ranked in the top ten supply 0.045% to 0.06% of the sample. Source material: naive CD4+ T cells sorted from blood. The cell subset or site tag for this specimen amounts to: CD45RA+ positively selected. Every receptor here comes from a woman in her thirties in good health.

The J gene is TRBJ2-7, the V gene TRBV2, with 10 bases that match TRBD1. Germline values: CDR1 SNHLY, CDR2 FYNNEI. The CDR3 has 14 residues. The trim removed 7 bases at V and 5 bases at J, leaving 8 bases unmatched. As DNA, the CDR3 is TGTGCCAGCACCCTACAGGGGACAGGGGACGAGCAGTACTTC. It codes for CASTLQGTGDEQYF. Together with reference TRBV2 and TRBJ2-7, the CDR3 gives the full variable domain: EPEVTQTPSHQVTQMGQEVILRCVPISNHLYFYWYRQILGQKVEFLVSFYNNEISEKSEIFDDQFSVERPDGSNFTLKIRSTKLEDSAMYFCASTLQGTGDEQYFGPGTRLTVT.

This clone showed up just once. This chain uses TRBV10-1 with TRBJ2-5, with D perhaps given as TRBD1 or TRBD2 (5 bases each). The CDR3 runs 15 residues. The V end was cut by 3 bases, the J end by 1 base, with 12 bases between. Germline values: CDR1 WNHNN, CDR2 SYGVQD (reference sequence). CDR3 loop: CASSESGAAQETQYF. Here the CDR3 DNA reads TGCGCCAGCAGTGAATCCGGGGCCGCCCAAGAGACCCAGTACTTC.